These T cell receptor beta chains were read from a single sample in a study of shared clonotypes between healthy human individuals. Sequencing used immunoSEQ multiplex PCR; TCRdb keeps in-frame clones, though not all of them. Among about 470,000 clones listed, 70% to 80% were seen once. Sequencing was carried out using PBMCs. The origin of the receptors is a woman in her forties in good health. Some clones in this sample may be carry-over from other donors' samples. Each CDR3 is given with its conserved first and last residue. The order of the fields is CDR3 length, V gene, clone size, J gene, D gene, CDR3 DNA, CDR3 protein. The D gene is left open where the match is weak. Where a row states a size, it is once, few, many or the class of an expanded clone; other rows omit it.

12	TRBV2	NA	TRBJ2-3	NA	TGTGCCAGCGCCTATAGCACAGATACGCAGTATTTT	CASAYSTDTQYF
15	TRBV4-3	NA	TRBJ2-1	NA	TGCGCCAGCAGCTCCACTAGCTACTCCTACAATGAGCAGTTCTTC	CASSSTSYSYNEQFF
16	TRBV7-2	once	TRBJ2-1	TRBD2	TGTGCCAGCAGCTTAGCGACTAGCGGGAGTGGGAATGAGCAGTTCTTC	CASSLATSGSGNEQFF
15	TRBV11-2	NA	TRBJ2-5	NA	TGTGCCAGCAGCTCTAACGCCATCGGGGGAGAGACCCAGTACTTC	CASSSNAIGGETQYF
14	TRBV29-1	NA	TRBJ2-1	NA	TGCAGCGTTGGTGGCGGGCCCGCTTGGAATGAGCAGTTCTTC	CSVGGGPAWNEQFF
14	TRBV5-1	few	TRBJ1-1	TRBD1	TGCGCCAGCAGCTTGGTAGGGGGCAACACTGAAGCTTTCTTT	CASSLVGGNTEAFF
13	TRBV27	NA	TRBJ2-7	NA	TGTGCCAGCAGTTTATATGGGCCCTACGAGCAGTACTTC	CASSLYGPYEQYF
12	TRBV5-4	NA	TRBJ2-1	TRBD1	TGTGCCAGCAGCACACGACAGGGGACTCAGTTCTTC	CASSTRQGTQFF
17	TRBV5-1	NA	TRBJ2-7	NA	TGCGCCAGCAGCCCCGAGGGGGGATATTACGAGGAACGCGAGCAGTACTTC	CASSPEGGYYEEREQYF
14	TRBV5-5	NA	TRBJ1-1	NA	TGTGCCAGCAGCCGCGTCACCGGTGACACTGAAGCTTTCTTT	CASSRVTGDTEAFF
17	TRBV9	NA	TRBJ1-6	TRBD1	TGTGCCAGCAGCGCTGGACAGGGCCGCTCCTATAATTCACCCCTCCACTTT	CASSAGQGRSYNSPLHF
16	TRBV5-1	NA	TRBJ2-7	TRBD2	TGCGCCAGCAGCTCCCTTTGGCTAGCGGGAGGATCCGAGCAGTACTTC	CASSSLWLAGGSEQYF
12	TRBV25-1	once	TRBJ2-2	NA	TGTGCCAGCAGTGTTAGCGCCGGGGAGCTGTTTTTT	CASSVSAGELFF
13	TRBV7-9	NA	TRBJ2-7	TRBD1	TGTGCCAGCAGTCGGACAGGGGGCAGCGAGCAGTACTTC	CASSRTGGSEQYF
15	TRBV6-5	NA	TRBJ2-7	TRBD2	TGTGCCAGCAGTCGCCTAGCGGGAGGGCACTACGAGCAGTACTTC	CASSRLAGGHYEQYF
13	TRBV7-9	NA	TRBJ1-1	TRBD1	TGTGCCAGCAGCGGACAGGGGAACGCTGAAGCTTTCTTT	CASSGQGNAEAFF
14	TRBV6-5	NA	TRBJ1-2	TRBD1	TGTGCCAGCAGTACCGACAGGGGCAACTATGGCTACACCTTC	CASSTDRGNYGYTF
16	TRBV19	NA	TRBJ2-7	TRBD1	TGTGCCAGTAGTAACCCGACCGGGACAGGGACATACGAGCAGTACTTC	CASSNPTGTGTYEQYF
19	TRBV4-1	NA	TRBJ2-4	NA	TGCGCCAGCAGCCAAGGGGACGGAAAGAGACCGATAGCCAAAAACATTCAGTACTTC	CASSQGDGKRPIAKNIQYF
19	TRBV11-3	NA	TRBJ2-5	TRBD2	TGTGCCAGCAGACGGGACATATCTCTGGCTAGCGGGAGAGGGGAGACCCAGTACTTC	CASRRDISLASGRGETQYF
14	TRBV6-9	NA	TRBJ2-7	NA	TGTGCCAGCAGCGGGCCCCAGGGGCTGTACGAGCAGTACTTC	CASSGPQGLYEQYF
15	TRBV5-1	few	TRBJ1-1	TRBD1	TGCGCCAGCAGCCGGGGACAGCTCGGGGACACTGAAGCTTTCTTT	CASSRGQLGDTEAFF
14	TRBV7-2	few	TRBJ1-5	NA	TGTGCCAGCACCTTTGGGTCCGGGGATGAACCCCAGCATTTT	CASTFGSGDEPQHF
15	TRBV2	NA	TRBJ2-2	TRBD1	TGTGCCAGCAGTGAACGGACAGGGCAGACCGGGGAGCTGTTTTTT	CASSERTGQTGELFF
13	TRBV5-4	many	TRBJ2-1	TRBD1	TGTGCCAGCAGCCGGACAGGGGTGGGTGAGCAGTTCTTC	CASSRTGVGEQFF
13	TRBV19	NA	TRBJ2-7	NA	TGTGCCAGTAGTGGGAGGACGACTTACGAGCAGTACTTC	CASSGRTTYEQYF
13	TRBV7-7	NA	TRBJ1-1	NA	TGTGCCAGCAGCTCCTCACAAAACACTGAAGCTTTCTTT	CASSSSQNTEAFF
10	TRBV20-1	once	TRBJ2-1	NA	TGCAGTGCTAGACTGAATGAGCAGTTCTTC	CSARLNEQFF
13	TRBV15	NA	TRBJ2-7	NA	TGTGCCACCAGCAGAGATCCCCTTTACGAGCAGTACTTC	CATSRDPLYEQYF
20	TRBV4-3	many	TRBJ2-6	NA	TGCGCCAGCAGCCAGGAAAACACGGGCTCGTTAGCTCCCGGGGCCAACGTCCTGACTTTC	CASSQENTGSLAPGANVLTF
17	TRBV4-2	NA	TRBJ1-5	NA	TGTGCCAGCAGCCAAGAATACGTTGGGTTCGGCAATCAGCCCCAGCATTTT	CASSQEYVGFGNQPQHF